This entry lists 31 T cell receptor beta chains sequenced from one sample in a study of PD-L1 blockade in urothelial cancer. Sequenced by immunoSEQ multiplex PCR; TCRdb stores in-frame clones only, minus some. The table has 70,000 to 95,000 clones, roughly 90% seen once; the top ten hold about 1%. Time point: pretreatment peripheral blood. Sample: PBMCs, taken around atezolizumab (anti-PD-L1) treatment. These receptors came from a woman of 80 years or more with urothelial cancer.

The J gene is TRBJ2-3, the V gene TRBV7-2; D is perhaps TRBD1 (6 bases). This CDR3 comprises 17 residues. Trimming cost V 5 bases and J 0 bases, with 18 bases left between them. The germline V gene encodes CDR1 SGHTA and CDR2 FQGNSA. In DNA form, the CDR3 reads TGTGCCAGCAGCACGAAGAACAGGGTTTTTAGCACAGATACGCAGTATTTT. Protein sequence: CASSTKNRVFSTDTQYF.

This clone was observed once. This chain links TRBV14 with TRBJ1-2; D gene unclear. The CDR3 contains 12 residues. Trimming left V 3 bases short and J 4 bases short, with 6 bases between. CDR1 SGHDN and CDR2 FVKESK come from the germline V gene. CDR3 sequence: CASSHDFYGYTF. CDR3 bases: TGTGCCAGCAGCCATGACTTCTATGGCTACACCTTC.

The V and J genes are TRBV5-4 and TRBJ2-7, with TRBD2 identical over 14 bases. The CDR3 has 17 residues. The germline V gene has CDR1 SGHNT and CDR2 YYREEE (reference sequence). Germline trimming cut 1 base from V and 4 bases from J; bases unmatched to any gene: 7. The CDR3 DNA sequence: TGTGCCAGCAGCTTGAAGTCGGGACTAGCGGGAGCTTACGAGCAGTACTTC. Protein: CASSLKSGLAGAYEQYF.

CDR3 nucleotide sequence: TGTGCCAGCAGCCCAACCCAGGGAGAAAAACTGTTTTTT. Translated: CASSPTQGEKLFF. V and J are TRBV4-2 and TRBJ1-4, with D possibly matching TRBD1 (5 bases). Germline assignment: CDR1 LGHNA and CDR2 YNFKEQ. The V end lost 4 bases, the J end lost 8 bases, and 11 bases lay between the germline ends. This CDR3 has 13 amino acids.

The V call is TRBV5-1, the J call TRBJ2-3; D not certain. Trimming cost V 0 bases and J 2 bases, with 10 bases left between them. The CDR3 contains 15 residues. Germline assignment: CDR1 SGHRS and CDR2 YFSETQ. The DNA of the CDR3 is TGCGCCAGCAGCTTGGTTGGCGGCGCCACAGATACGCAGTATTTT. It specifies CASSLVGGATDTQYF.

V gene TRBV2 combines with J gene TRBJ1-4; D not certain. Germline CDR1 SNHLY, CDR2 FYNNEI. V was trimmed by 5 bases and J by 16 bases, leaving 26 bases between them. CDR3 size: 15 residues. Here the CDR3 DNA reads TGTGCCAGCAGTCAAGATACCTTTCGATCGGTTATTCCGTTTTTT. The encoded protein is CASSQDTFRSVIPFF.

The chain couples TRBV7-9 to TRBJ1-5; unclear D gene. V lost 1 base and J lost 2, with 18 bases in between. This CDR3 contains 18 residues. CDR1 and CDR2 (germline): SEHNR, FQNEAQ (reference sequence). The CDR3 coding sequence is TGTGCCAGCAGCTTAGATACGGGATTTCTAGGCGGCAATCAGCCCCAGCATTTT. It specifies CASSLDTGFLGGNQPQHF.

J is TRBJ1-5 and V is TRBV7-2, with 10 bases identical to TRBD1. V dropped 6 bases and J dropped 5; count of bases not matched to a gene: 4. The CDR3 is 14 residues long. From germline, CDR1 is SGHTA and CDR2 FQGNSA. The chain's CDR3 is CASSTGTGDQPQHF. CDR3 DNA sequence: TGTGCCAGCAGTACCGGGACAGGGGATCAGCCCCAGCATTTT.

The genes are TRBV5-1 and TRBJ2-3; 12 bases align to TRBD1. J lost 5 bases, V lost 0 bases, and 7 bases had no gene match. This CDR3 spans 17 amino acids. CDR1 and CDR2 (germline): SGHRS, YFSETQ. The CDR3 protein is CASSLVGTGGAKDTQYF. The CDR3 DNA reads TGCGCCAGCAGCTTGGTTGGGACAGGGGGCGCGAAAGATACGCAGTATTTT.

The chain combines TRBV6-1 with TRBJ2-3; D gene unclear. The V end lost 1 base, the J end lost 0 bases, and 11 bases lay between the germline ends. CDR3 length: 16 amino acids. In germline, CDR1 is MNHNS, CDR2 SASEGT. CDR3 amino acids: CASSEELALSTDTQYF. The CDR3 DNA reads as TGTGCCAGCAGTGAAGAATTGGCTCTGAGCACAGATACGCAGTATTTT.

The rearrangement joins TRBV4-2 to TRBJ1-5; the D is unclear. Trimming pared 0 bases from V and 0 bases from J, leaving 3 bases between. The CDR3 has 14 amino acids. Per the germline V gene, CDR1 is LGHNA and CDR2 is YNFKEQ. CDR3 nucleotide sequence: TGTGCCAGCAGCCAAGATAATAGCAATCAGCCCCAGCATTTT. This encodes CASSQDNSNQPQHF.

V gene TRBV18 combines with J gene TRBJ1-1; D is possibly TRBD1 (6 bases). Trimming removed 3 bases at V and 5 bases at J, with 13 bases between. The CDR3 consists of 14 residues. Germline V gives CDR1 KGHSH, CDR2 LQKENI. For the CDR3, the DNA is TGTGCCAGCTCACCGTTTAGGGGGGGAACTGAAGCTTTCTTT. Its translation is CASSPFRGGTEAFF.

The genes are TRBV5-6 and TRBJ2-1; 8 bases map to TRBD2. This CDR3 contains 18 residues. The germline V gene encodes CDR1 SGHDT and CDR2 YYEEEE. V was clipped by 0 bases and J by 8 bases; unmatched bases: 16. The CDR3: CASSLERASGRAGYEQFF. CDR3 nucleotide sequence: TGTGCCAGCAGCTTGGAGAGGGCGTCCGGGAGGGCCGGCTATGAGCAGTTCTTC. Full variable domain (outside the CDR3, taken from reference TRBV5-6 and TRBJ2-1): DAGVTQSPTHLIKTRGQQVTLRCSPKSGHDTVSWYQQALGQGPQFIFQYYEEEERQRGNFPDRFSGHQFPNYSSELNVNALLLGDSALYLCASSLERASGRAGYEQFFGPGTRLTVL.

The chain couples TRBV6-1 to TRBJ2-7; D perhaps matches TRBD2 (5 bases). CDR3 size: 12 residues. Germline loops: CDR1 MNHNS, CDR2 SASEGT. Trimming cost V 11 bases and J 1 base, with 12 bases left between them. CDR3 sequence reads: CASGYLSYEQYF. The CDR3 nucleotides are TGTGCCTCGGGGTATTTGTCCTACGAGCAGTACTTC.

V and J are TRBV7-9 and TRBJ2-7, with 7 bases identical to TRBD1. Trimming at V came to 7 bases and at J to 6 bases, leaving 9 bases not matched to a gene. The CDR3 has 13 amino acids. Germline CDR1 and CDR2: SEHNR and FQNEAQ (reference sequence). CDR3 coding DNA: TGTGCCAGCACCTTTAACCCAGGGGGCGAGCAGTACTTC. It translates to CASTFNPGGEQYF.

The J gene is TRBJ1-2, the V gene TRBV30; no definite D call. The germline CDR1 and CDR2 sequences are GTSNPN and SVGIG (reference sequence). V lost 0 bases and J 7 bases, leaving 9 bases between the germline ends. CDR3 length: 12 residues. CDR3 nucleotides: TGTGCCTGGAGTGTAAAAGGGAGTGGCTACACCTTC. Translation gives CAWSVKGSGYTF.

CDR3 residues: CASSPRTAYFENIQYF. DNA of the CDR3: TGTGCCAGCAGTCCCAGGACAGCCTACTTTGAAAACATTCAGTACTTC. The rearrangement links TRBV28 to TRBJ2-4, with D possibly matching TRBD1 (6 bases). Germline assignment: CDR1 MDHEN and CDR2 SYDVKM. This CDR3 comprises 16 residues. V was pared by 5 bases and J by 5 bases, with 19 bases between.

The CDR3 is CASSLAEGYNEQFF. DNA of the CDR3: TGTGCCAGCAGCTTAGCGGAGGGCTACAATGAGCAGTTCTTC. The chain recombines TRBV7-7 with TRBJ2-1; D possibly corresponds to TRBD2 (6 bases). Germline V gene data show CDR1 as SSHAT and CDR2 as FNYEAQ (reference sequence). Trimming pared 0 bases from V and 3 bases from J, leaving 6 bases between. The CDR3 is made up of 14 amino acids. Based on the CDR3 plus reference TRBV7-7 and TRBJ2-1, the full variable domain is GAGVSQSPRYKVTKRGQDVTLRCDPISSHATLYWYQQALGQGPEFLTYFNYEAQPDKSGLPSDRFSAERPEGSISTLTIQRTEQRDSAMYRCASSLAEGYNEQFFGPGTRLTVL.

This clone turned up a few times. This rearrangement joins TRBV2 to TRBJ2-1; TRBD1 agrees at 7 bases. The trim removed 2 bases at V and 2 bases at J, leaving 0 bases unmatched. The germline V gene has CDR1 SNHLY and CDR2 FYNNEI. CDR3 size: 14 residues. The CDR3 sequence is CASSEQGAYNEQFF. The CDR3 DNA reads TGTGCCAGCAGTGAACAGGGGGCCTACAATGAGCAGTTCTTC.

In this sample, this clone turned up a few times. The V call is TRBV19, the J call TRBJ2-3, with 7 nucleotides matching TRBD1. Germline lookup yields CDR1 LNHDA and CDR2 SQIVND (reference sequence). There are 14 residues in the CDR3. V lost 3 bases, J lost 1 base, and 1 base stayed unmatched. CDR3 bases: TGTGCCAGTAGTATCGGGACAGGCACAGATACGCAGTATTTT. Protein sequence: CASSIGTGTDTQYF.

The rearrangement uses TRBV5-1 and TRBJ1-2, with D possibly being TRBD1 (5 bases). The CDR3 extends over 14 amino acids. CDR1 SGHRS and CDR2 YFSETQ come from the germline V gene. Trimming shortened V by 4 bases and J by 4 bases, and 14 bases separated the two germline ends. In DNA form, the CDR3 reads TGCGCCAGCAGCCTCCCTGACAGCAGCTATGGCTACACCTTC. Amino acids: CASSLPDSSYGYTF.

This clone was counted only a few times. The V call is TRBV18, the J call TRBJ1-2; D is perhaps TRBD1 (6 bases). Trimming left V 6 bases short and J 8 bases short, with 19 bases between. This CDR3 is built from 14 residues. The germline V gene encodes CDR1 KGHSH and CDR2 LQKENI. The CDR3 region is CASSLGQGQYGYTF. Here the CDR3 DNA reads TGTGCCAGCTCCTTGGGCCAGGGGCAATACGGCTACACCTTC.

The chain has TRBV29-1 and TRBJ2-1, with D unclear. V lost 4 bases and J lost 5, with 3 bases in between. The CDR3 loop spans 10 amino acids. Germline values: CDR1 SQVTM, CDR2 ANQGSEA. In DNA, the CDR3 is TGCAGCGTTGCTCACAATGAGCAGTTCTTC. It translates to CSVAHNEQFF.

The chain links TRBV27 to TRBJ1-2; D gene ambiguous. Trimming removed 2 bases from V and 5 bases from J, with 15 bases in between. The CDR3 has 15 residues. Germline V gene lookup returns CDR1 MNHEY and CDR2 SMNVEV (reference sequence). DNA of the CDR3: TGTGCCAGCAGTTTAAATGGAGGAGGGAAATATGGCTACACCTTC. This gives the protein CASSLNGGGKYGYTF.

The V gene is TRBV19, the J gene TRBJ1-2, with 10 positions matching TRBD1. V dropped 6 bases and J dropped 3; count of bases not matched to a gene: 7. This CDR3 contains 15 residues. CDR1 and CDR2 (germline): LNHDA, SQIVND (reference sequence). Written as DNA, the CDR3 is TGTGCCAGTAGAATGGGACAGGGGCGGGACTATGGCTACACCTTC. Translated: CASRMGQGRDYGYTF.

The gene calls are TRBV5-4 and TRBJ2-7; TRBD2 might be the D (5 bases). The CDR3 totals 13 residues. Looked up from germline, CDR1 is SGHNT and CDR2 is YYREEE (reference sequence). The V and J ends lost 1 base and 7 bases respectively, with 12 bases between them. Here the CDR3 reads CASSLTRAGEQYF. The CDR3 DNA sequence: TGTGCCAGCAGCTTGACGAGGGCTGGGGAGCAGTACTTC.

The chain has TRBV28 and TRBJ2-3; D is possibly TRBD1 (5 bases). This CDR3 spans 14 amino acids. Trimming removed 5 bases from V and 1 base from J, with 10 bases in between. Per the germline V gene, CDR1 is MDHEN and CDR2 is SYDVKM. The CDR3 loop reads CASSPRTRTDTQYF. The CDR3 region has the DNA TGTGCCAGCAGTCCGAGGACACGCACAGATACGCAGTATTTT.

Here the CDR3 DNA reads TGTGCCAGCAGCTTGGGGGCGGGGGCTAACTATGGCTACACCTTC. Its protein is CASSLGAGANYGYTF. This sequence joins TRBV5-4 and TRBJ1-2; perhaps TRBD1 as D (5 bases). Germline CDR1 SGHNT, CDR2 YYREEE (reference sequence). The CDR3 totals 15 residues. Trimming left V 0 bases short and J 0 bases short, with 9 bases between.

On this clone: One end of the junction varies from germline; a read error may be responsible. The chain links TRBV19 to TRBJ1-1; 7 positions agree with TRBD1. Germline V gene data show CDR1 as LNHDA and CDR2 as SQIVND (reference sequence). This CDR3 contains 15 residues. The DNA for the CDR3 is TGTGCCAGTAGGATAGGGACAGTTACTAACACTGAAGCTTTCTTT. It translates to CASRIGTVTNTEAFF. The full variable domain, in which reference TRBV19 and TRBJ1-1 provide the parts outside the CDR3, is DGGITQSPKYLFRKEGQNVTLSCEQNLNHDAMYWYRQDPGQGLRLIYYSQIVNDFQKGDIAEGYSVSREKKESFPLTVTSAQKNPTAFYLCASRIGTVTNTEAFFGQGTRLTVV.

The V gene is TRBV19, the J gene TRBJ2-1, with TRBD2 as a possible D gene (6 bases). This CDR3 is 16 amino acids long. The V end lost 5 bases, the J end lost 0 bases, and 14 bases lay between the germline ends. CDR1 LNHDA and CDR2 SQIVND come from the germline V gene (reference sequence). CDR3 region: CASSHYSGPSYNEQFF. CDR3 DNA sequence: TGTGCCAGTAGTCATTATAGCGGACCCTCCTACAATGAGCAGTTCTTC. Supplemented by reference TRBV19 and TRBJ2-1, the full variable domain reads DGGITQSPKYLFRKEGQNVTLSCEQNLNHDAMYWYRQDPGQGLRLIYYSQIVNDFQKGDIAEGYSVSREKKESFPLTVTSAQKNPTAFYLCASSHYSGPSYNEQFFGPGTRLTVL.

This chain uses TRBV11-2 with TRBJ2-1; 7 bases map to TRBD2. The CDR3 consists of 13 residues. After removal of 4 bases from V and 4 bases from J, the junction contained 1 base not matched to a gene. CDR1 and CDR2 from the germline V gene are SGHAT and FQNNGV. CDR3 residues: CASSWTSYNEQFF. The CDR3 DNA follows: TGTGCCAGCAGCTGGACTAGTTACAATGAGCAGTTCTTC.